The 4 T cell receptor beta chains presented below share a single source sample, sequenced in a study of blood T cell repertoires in COVID-19. Sequenced by immunoSEQ multiplex PCR; TCRdb stores in-frame clones only, minus some. The sample yields approximately 290,000 clones, about 89% seen once. Sequenced sample: peripheral blood. These receptors all stem from a man aged 25-45 years with acute or convalescent COVID-19.

The chain uses TRBV7-2 and TRBJ1-1; TRBD1 is a possible D gene (5 bases). The ends were cut back, 4 bases at V and 7 bases at J, with 13 bases in the middle. This CDR3 comprises 13 residues. CDR1 and CDR2 (germline): SGHTA, FQGNSA. The CDR3 loop reads CASSWLGGLEAFF. CDR3 nucleotide sequence: TGTGCCAGCAGCTGGCTGGGGGGACTTGAAGCTTTCTTT.

The chain is built from TRBV9 and TRBJ2-3; 13 bases are a match to TRBD2. The V gene end was trimmed by 4 bases and the J gene end by 5 bases; junction bases not matched to a gene: 4. The CDR3 is 15 amino acids. The germline V gene encodes CDR1 SGDLS and CDR2 YYNGEE. CDR3: CASSTGLAGIDTQYF. The CDR3 DNA follows: TGTGCCAGCAGCACGGGACTAGCGGGGATAGATACGCAGTATTTT.

The chain couples TRBV3-1 (or the pseudogene TRBV3-2) to TRBJ2-3, with D tentatively TRBD2 (5 bases). V dropped 4 bases and J dropped 4 bases, with 9 bases sitting between them. The CDR3 runs 13 residues. Germline values: CDR1 LGHDT, CDR2 YNNKEL (reference sequence). The CDR3 DNA is TGTGCCAGCAGCCGACGGGGTGCAGATACGCAGTATTTT. This translates into CASSRRGADTQYF.

The chain employs TRBV11-3 and TRBJ2-1, with D tentatively TRBD1 (8 bases). CDR3 length: 15 amino acids. CDR1 is SGHNT, CDR2 YENEEA, per germline. Trimming removed 5 bases from V and 7 bases from J, with 18 bases in between. CDR3: CASSISGQGGNEQFF. CDR3 sequence (DNA): TGTGCCAGCAGCATTTCCGGACAGGGAGGGAATGAGCAGTTCTTC.